This T cell receptor (beta chain) was identified in a study of T-cell memory formation after mild COVID-19 (dated by TCRdb to about 2021). The study in broad terms: TCR sequence clusters from the two donors were found to be largely donor specific. In a couple of donors, T-cell clones that expanded and contracted after mild COVID-19 were tracked by sequencing TCRalpha and TCRbeta repertoires over time. The cohort comprised two young, previously healthy adult volunteers, one female and one male. The full study reports these points: Only two mild cases were covered in the study, and larger cohorts including severe cases with pre-infection samples were considered necessary. Contracting CD4+ clones appeared mostly in the CM and EM memory subsets, whereas CD8+ clones were enriched in EMRA. SARS-CoV-2 specificity was not confirmed for the second-wave clones peaking on day 37. Clones that contracted from day 15 to 85 showed balanced CD4/CD8 phenotypes, whereas a second wave of clones that expanded from day 15 to 37 leaned towards CD4+. The detection of some responding clones in pre-infection memory suggests that pre-existing cross-reactive memory T cells joined the SARS-CoV-2 response.

Reads for this sample came from an Illumina NovaSeq 6000. TCRalpha and TCRbeta cDNA libraries were built by 5'RACE with constant-segment primers, adding sample barcodes and unique molecular identifiers. Trizol reagent was used to extract RNA from every sample. Libraries were amplified in two PCR steps, with a second sample barcode and Illumina TruSeq adapters added in the second step. Sequencing of the libraries was done on an Illumina NovaSeq, producing 2 x 150 bp paired-end reads. The study's processing was this. Reads were demultiplexed and collapsed into UMI-guided consensus sequences with migec v1.2.7. Using mixcr v2.1.11, UMI consensuses were aligned to TRA and TRB V and J templates and then assembled into clonotypes. Clonotypes were classified as expanded or contracted when called significant by both edgeR and NoisET, with noise models trained on biological replicates. For edgeR calls, the cutoffs were a false discovery rate-adjusted p below 0.01 and a log2 fold-change threshold of 1. As an exploratory analysis of dynamics, max-normalized trajectories of the 1000 most abundant clonotypes were examined by PCA with hierarchical clustering. Separately sequenced CD4+ and CD8+ repertoires were used to assign the CD4 or CD8 phenotype of responding clones. TCRdb reprocessed the public reads (quality trimming at Q25 with fastp, clone calling with MiXCR) and kept in-frame beta chains. Each record represents a unique CDR3 protein, reported with the most common genes and DNA among its rows. For this entry, the V and J calls and clone size follow TCRdb and not the study's own pipeline. The sample includes over 250,000 distinct CDR3 sequences, with 15% to 20% observed a single time. Of the sample, 20% to 25% is held by the ten largest clones.

Regarding this clonotype: Its antigen is not yet known. Qualities for individual bases were not recorded, and no much larger clone is one base off.

The germline V gene gives CDR1 as MGHDK and CDR2 as SYGVNS. Relative to germline, V is 3 bases shorter and J is 0 bases shorter, with 13 bases between their ends. There are 16 amino acids in the CDR3, from cysteine to phenylalanine inclusive. Here the CDR3 DNA is all that survives: 48 bases in frame from base 1. Ficoll-Paque density gradient centrifugation was used to isolate PBMCs. The receptor was derived from a man aged 18 to 29 who had mild COVID-19 (a few samples of this study predate the infection). The sample titles of this study are shuffled in the database, so cell type and time point are left out; the donor was told from shared clones. The rearrangement joined TRBV25-1 to TRBJ2-3; the D region possibly corresponds to TRBD2 (5 bases align). The specimen sequenced was PBMCs or a T cell subset sorted from them (not recorded which). CDR3 reads: CASSEREEASTDTQYF. Read as DNA, the sequence is TGTGCCAGCAGTGAGCGTGAGGAGGCTAGCACAGATACGCAGTATTTT.